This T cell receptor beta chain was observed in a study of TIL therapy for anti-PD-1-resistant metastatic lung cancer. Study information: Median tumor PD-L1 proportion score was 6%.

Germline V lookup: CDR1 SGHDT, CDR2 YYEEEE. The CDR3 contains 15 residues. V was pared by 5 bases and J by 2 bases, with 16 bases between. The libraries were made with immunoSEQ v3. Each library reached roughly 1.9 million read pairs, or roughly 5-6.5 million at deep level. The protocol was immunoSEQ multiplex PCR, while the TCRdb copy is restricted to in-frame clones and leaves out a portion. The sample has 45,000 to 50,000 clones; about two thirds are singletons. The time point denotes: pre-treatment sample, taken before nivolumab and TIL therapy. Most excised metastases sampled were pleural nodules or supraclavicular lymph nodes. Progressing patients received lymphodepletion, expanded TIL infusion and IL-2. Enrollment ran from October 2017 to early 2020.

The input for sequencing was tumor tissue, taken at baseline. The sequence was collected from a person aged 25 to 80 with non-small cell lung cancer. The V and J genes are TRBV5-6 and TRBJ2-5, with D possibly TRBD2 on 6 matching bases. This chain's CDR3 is CASSPAGWEQETQYF. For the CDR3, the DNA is TGTGCCAGCAGTCCCGCGGGGTGGGAACAAGAGACCCAGTACTTC. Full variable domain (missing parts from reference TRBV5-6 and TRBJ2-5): DAGVTQSPTHLIKTRGQQVTLRCSPKSGHDTVSWYQQALGQGPQFIFQYYEEEERQRGNFPDRFSGHQFPNYSSELNVNALLLGDSALYLCASSPAGWEQETQYFGPGTRLLVL.